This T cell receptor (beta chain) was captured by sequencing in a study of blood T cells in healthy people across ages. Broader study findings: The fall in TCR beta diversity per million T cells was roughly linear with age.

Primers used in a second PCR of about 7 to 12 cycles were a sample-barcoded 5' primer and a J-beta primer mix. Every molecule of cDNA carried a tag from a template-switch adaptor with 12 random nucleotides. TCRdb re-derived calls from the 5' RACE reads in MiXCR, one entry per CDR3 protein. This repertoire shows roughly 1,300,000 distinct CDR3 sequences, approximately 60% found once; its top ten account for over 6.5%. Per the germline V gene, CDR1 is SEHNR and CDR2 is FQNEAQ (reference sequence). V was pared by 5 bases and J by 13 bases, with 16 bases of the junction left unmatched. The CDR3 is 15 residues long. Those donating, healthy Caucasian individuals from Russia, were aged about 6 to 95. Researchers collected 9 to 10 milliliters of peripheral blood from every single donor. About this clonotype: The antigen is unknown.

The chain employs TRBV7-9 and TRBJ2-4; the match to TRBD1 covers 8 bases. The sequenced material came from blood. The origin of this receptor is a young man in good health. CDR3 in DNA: TGTGCCAGCAGCCCCGGGACAGGCATTAAGGAGGAGCAGTACTTC. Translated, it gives CASSPGTGIKEEQYF.